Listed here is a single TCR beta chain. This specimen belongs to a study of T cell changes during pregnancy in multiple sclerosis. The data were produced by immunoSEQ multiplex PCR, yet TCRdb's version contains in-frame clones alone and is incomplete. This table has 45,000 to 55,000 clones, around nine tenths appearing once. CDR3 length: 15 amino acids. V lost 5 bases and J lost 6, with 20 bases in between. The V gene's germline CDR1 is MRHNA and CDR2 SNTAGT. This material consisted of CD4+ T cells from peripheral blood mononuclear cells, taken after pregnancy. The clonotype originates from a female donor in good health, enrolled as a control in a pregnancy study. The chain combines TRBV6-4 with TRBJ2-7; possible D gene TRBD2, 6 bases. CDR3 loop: CASSNVGGYPSEQYF. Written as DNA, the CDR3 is TGTGCCAGCAGTAATGTGGGAGGTTACCCTTCCGAGCAGTACTTC.